This TCR beta chain was retrieved from a study of cytotoxic CD8 clonotypes in ibrutinib-treated CLL. Study-level background: An average of 255,043 productive templates and some 100,000 productive rearrangements was obtained per sample. Regarding the study as a whole: Treatment left the uncommon public clonotypes either contracted or stable in frequency. Clonality showed a rise at ibrutinib response that reversed toward baseline at progression.

TCRdb keeps only in-frame clones here, not all; method: immunoSEQ multiplex PCR. The table records under 200,000 clones, about 84% of them present only once. About this clone: Its antigen remains unidentified.

Library input was 1.5 to 2 micrograms of DNA from cryopreserved PBMCs. The TCR sequence derives from a human donor with chronic lymphocytic leukemia. The sample in question was PBMCs, obtained after 24 months of ibrutinib treatment.

As DNA, the CDR3 is TGTGCCAGCTCACCCCAAAGGGGGAACACTGAAGCTTTCTTT. This gives the protein CASSPQRGNTEAFF. The chain joins TRBV18 to TRBJ1-1, with D possibly TRBD1 on 5 matching bases. With 3 bases removed from V and 1 base from J, the gap between germline ends came to 9 bases. Germline V lookup: CDR1 KGHSH, CDR2 LQKENI. The length of the CDR3 is 14 residues.